Included here is one T cell receptor beta chain sequence, with context. This record comes from a study of control samples from healthy donors and cancer patients. V lost 3 bases and J 0 bases, leaving 11 bases between the germline ends. The germline CDR1 and CDR2 sequences are MDHEN and SYDVKM. The CDR3 is made up of 15 amino acids. Data came from immunoSEQ multiplex PCR; TCRdb stores just in-frame clones and leaves some out. The sample has about 130,000 clones; roughly 92% are singletons. The chain carries TRBV28 and TRBJ1-2, with unresolved D. Source material: blood. The receptor was isolated from a man aged 18-30 years in good health. CDR3 in amino acids: CASSFIGITNYGYTF. As DNA, the CDR3 is TGTGCCAGCAGTTTTATCGGCATAACTAACTATGGCTACACCTTC.